What follows are 30 T cell receptor beta chains derived from one specimen sequenced in a study of blood T cells in healthy people across ages. Sample-barcoded 5' priming and a J-beta primer mix drove a second PCR of about 6 to 12 cycles. MiXCR, applied by TCRdb to the 5' RACE reads, yields one record per CDR3 protein. The table has fewer than 1,200,000 distinct CDR3 sequences, about 23% seen once. These data also formed part of another study, on T cells of mothers and their children.

What was sequenced was blood. These receptor sequences come from a girl aged 2 to 9 in good health.

V is TRBV7-3 and J is TRBJ1-2; TRBD1 matches at 8 bases. Germline V gives CDR1 SGHTA, CDR2 FQGTGA. Unmatched junction bases numbered 5, after V lost 5 bases and J lost 3 bases. The length of the CDR3 is 14 residues. The CDR3 DNA sequence: TGTGCCAGCAGCCCAGGGGGCCGTGACTATGGCTACACCTTC. It specifies CASSPGGRDYGYTF.

CDR3 in DNA: TGTGCCAGCAGCTTAGGAGGTTCGGGGGGAGAGACCCAGTACTTC. Encoded protein: CASSLGGSGGETQYF. The rearrangement links TRBV7-2 to TRBJ2-5, with 7 bases fitting TRBD2. Germline trimming cut 1 base from V and 4 bases from J; bases unmatched to any gene: 6. This CDR3 is 15 amino acids long. Germline loops: CDR1 SGHTA, CDR2 FQGNSA.

Here the CDR3 DNA reads TGTGCCAGCAGTGCGGATACGCAGTATTTT. It specifies CASSADTQYF. The J gene is TRBJ2-3, the V gene TRBV12-3 or TRBV12-4; D is unresolved. The V gene lost 5 bases and the J gene lost 6 bases, with 3 bases spanning the gap. The CDR3 spans 10 residues.

In this sample, this clonotype turned up a few times. As DNA, the CDR3 is TGCGCCAGCAGCCGAGACAGGGGAGATGAAGCTTTCTTT. It specifies CASSRDRGDEAFF. This rearrangement joins TRBV5-1 to TRBJ1-1; 8 bases align to TRBD1. The ends lost 4 bases at V and 7 bases at J; junction bases unmatched: 6. This CDR3 contains 13 residues. CDR1 SGHRS and CDR2 YFSETQ come from the germline V gene. The variable domain in full, completed from reference TRBV5-1 and TRBJ1-1, reads KAGVTQTPRYLIKTRGQQVTLSCSPISGHRSVSWYQQTPGQGLQFLFEYFSETQRNKGNFPGRFSGRQFSNSRSEMNVSTLELGDSALYLCASSRDRGDEAFFGQGTRLTVV.

The genes are TRBV20-1 and TRBJ2-4; no clear D gene. The CDR3 extends over 15 amino acids. V dropped 3 bases and J dropped 0 bases, with 12 bases sitting between them. Germline-derived CDR1 and CDR2 are DFQATT and SNEGSKA (reference sequence). CDR3 DNA sequence: TGCAGTGCTAGTATCCGGAAGCTAGCCAAAAACATTCAGTACTTC. Its translation is CSASIRKLAKNIQYF.

In its sample, this clonotype was seen a few times. The V gene is TRBV2, the J gene TRBJ1-1; perhaps TRBD1 as D (6 bases). V lost 0 bases to trimming and J lost 6 bases, with 11 bases between them. Germline V gives CDR1 SNHLY, CDR2 FYNNEI. The CDR3 consists of 14 residues. In nucleotides, the CDR3 is TGTGCCAGCAGTGAAGCGTTAGGGGGTGCTGAAGCTTTCTTT. Translated, it gives CASSEALGGAEAFF.

This clonotype showed up just a few times. J is TRBJ2-1 and V is TRBV6-1; D is unclear. The J call may be faulty, since TRBJ2-5 better matches the DNA end. The germline gives CDR1 MNHNS, CDR2 SASEGT. CDR3 length: 14 amino acids. In DNA, the CDR3 is TGTGCCAGCAGTGAAGGGAACAGCGTAGAGACCCAGTACTTC. Translation: CASSEGNSVETQYF.

This chain connects TRBV3-1 to TRBJ2-7; D is possibly TRBD1 (7 bases). CDR1 is LGHDT, CDR2 YNNKEL, per germline (reference sequence). Trimming left V 4 bases short and J 3 bases short, with 16 bases between. CDR3 size: 15 residues. The CDR3 here is CASSPWGDSFYEQYF. In DNA, the CDR3 is TGTGCCAGCAGCCCGTGGGGGGACAGCTTCTACGAGCAGTACTTC.

This CDR3 reads CSARGERYTPAYGYTF. The CDR3 nucleotides are TGCAGTGCTAGAGGAGAACGGTACACCCCGGCCTATGGCTACACCTTC. V is TRBV20-1 and J is TRBJ1-2, with D hard to call. V was trimmed by 1 base and J by 4 bases, leaving 19 bases between them. CDR1 and CDR2 (germline): DFQATT, SNEGSKA (reference sequence). The CDR3 is 16 amino acids.

The gene calls are TRBV4-1 and TRBJ2-7; unclear D gene. There are 16 residues in the CDR3. The germline V and J ends were trimmed by 0 bases and 0 bases, with 12 bases remaining between them. The germline gives CDR1 MGHRA, CDR2 YSYEKL. The CDR3 DNA reads as TGCGCCAGCAGCCAAGACCCCTCAATTCTCTCCTACGAGCAGTACTTC. Residues: CASSQDPSILSYEQYF.

The V and J genes are TRBV20-1 and TRBJ1-2; D possibly corresponds to TRBD1 (5 bases). Looked up from germline, CDR1 is DFQATT and CDR2 is SNEGSKA (reference sequence). With 6 bases removed from V and 4 bases from J, the gap between germline ends came to 9 bases. This CDR3 comprises 11 residues. The CDR3 region is CSAPTVYGYTF. The CDR3 coding sequence is TGCAGTGCCCCGACAGTCTATGGCTACACCTTC.

The sample holds a few counts of this clonotype. The rearrangement links TRBV20-1 to TRBJ1-1; D unresolved. CDR3 length: 15 residues. V lost 4 bases, J lost 1 base, and 16 bases lay in between. The germline CDR1 and CDR2 sequences are DFQATT and SNEGSKA (reference sequence). CDR3 DNA: TGCAGTGCTACCACTTCCGACGGCCAGAACACTGAAGCTTTCTTT. This translates into CSATTSDGQNTEAFF.

This clonotype was counted ten times or more. The chain employs TRBV9 and TRBJ2-3, with a tentative D call TRBD2 (6 bases). Trimming stripped 2 bases from V and 0 bases from J, with 7 bases between. This CDR3 comprises 14 residues. From germline, CDR1 is SGDLS and CDR2 YYNGEE. CDR3 nucleotides: TGTGCCAGCAGCGTGAGCGGGAGCACAGATACGCAGTATTTT. This codes for CASSVSGSTDTQYF.

This clonotype turned up a few times. The rearrangement links TRBV10-3 to TRBJ2-3, with TRBD1 matching 7 bases. Trimming cost V 7 bases and J 1 base; bases outside gene matches: 8. The CDR3 runs 15 residues. Looked up from germline, CDR1 is ENHRY and CDR2 is SYGVKD. Here the CDR3 reads CAITSDRVGTDTQYF. The DNA of the CDR3 is TGTGCCATCACCTCTGACAGGGTGGGCACAGATACGCAGTATTTT.

The chain links TRBV5-1 to TRBJ2-2; D perhaps matches TRBD2 (6 bases). This CDR3 has 16 residues. V was pared by 3 bases and J by 2 bases, with 14 bases between. Germline loops: CDR1 SGHRS, CDR2 YFSETQ. The CDR3 loop reads CASSSGGVVNTGELFF. The CDR3 bases are TGCGCCAGCAGCTCGGGCGGGGTCGTCAACACCGGGGAGCTGTTTTTT. Together with reference TRBV5-1 and TRBJ2-2, the CDR3 gives the full variable domain: KAGVTQTPRYLIKTRGQQVTLSCSPISGHRSVSWYQQTPGQGLQFLFEYFSETQRNKGNFPGRFSGRQFSNSRSEMNVSTLELGDSALYLCASSSGGVVNTGELFFGEGSRLTVL.

This chain uses TRBV20-1 with TRBJ2-1; 8 nucleotides align to TRBD2. Germline V CDR1 and CDR2: DFQATT, SNEGSKA (reference sequence). The CDR3 loop spans 15 amino acids. Trimming removed 6 bases from V and 0 bases from J; junction bases left unmatched: 7. The CDR3 nucleotides are TGCAGTGCGAGTAGGCTAGCGGGCTCCTACAATGAGCAGTTCTTC. It encodes CSASRLAGSYNEQFF.

This clonotype was seen a handful of times. This sequence joins TRBV4-2 and TRBJ2-1; perhaps TRBD2 as D (6 bases). Per germline, CDR1 LGHNA and CDR2 YNFKEQ. The CDR3 has 12 amino acids. V gave up 5 bases and J gave up 5 bases, with 7 bases separating them. CDR3 residues: CASSVADNEQFF. CDR3 sequence (DNA): TGTGCCAGCAGCGTAGCGGACAATGAGCAGTTCTTC.

This clonotype showed up just a few times. This rearrangement joins TRBV9 to TRBJ2-4; possibly TRBD1 or TRBD2 for D (7 bases each). The CDR3 loop spans 12 amino acids. V was clipped by 6 bases and J by 7 bases, with 11 bases between them. CDR1 and CDR2 from the germline V gene are SGDLS and YYNGEE. The CDR3 reads CASIQGGNIQYF. The CDR3 DNA reads as TGTGCCAGCATCCAGGGGGGGAACATTCAGTACTTC. Filled out from reference TRBV9 and TRBJ2-4, the complete variable domain reads DSGVTQTPKHLITATGQRVTLRCSPRSGDLSVYWYQQSLDQGLQFLIQYYNGEERAKGNILERFSAQQFPDLHSELNLSSLELGDSALYFCASIQGGNIQYFGAGTRLSVL.

This chain connects TRBV28 to TRBJ2-1; a weak D match, TRBD1 (6 bases). V was shortened by 2 bases and J by 8 bases, with 13 bases between the two germline ends. In germline, CDR1 is MDHEN, CDR2 SYDVKM. The CDR3 consists of 14 residues. The CDR3 DNA follows: TGTGCCAGCAGTTTAGTACAGGGCCACTATGAGCAGTTCTTC. It is translated as CASSLVQGHYEQFF.

This clonotype was counted at least ten times. The chain recombines TRBV20-1 with TRBJ2-5; 10 bases align to TRBD1. Germline values: CDR1 DFQATT, CDR2 SNEGSKA (reference sequence). J was trimmed by 7 bases and V by 6 bases; bases with no gene match: 11. CDR3 size: 14 residues. As DNA, the CDR3 is TGCAGTGCCCTCCGGGACAGGGGAGCGGTGACCCAGTACTTC. Its translation: CSALRDRGAVTQYF.

This clonotype has only a few counts. The genes are TRBV7-9 and TRBJ2-5, with D unresolved. Trimming cost V 2 bases and J 0 bases, with 4 bases left between them. CDR1 SEHNR and CDR2 FQNEAQ come from the germline V gene (reference sequence). The CDR3 runs to 13 residues. The CDR3 bases are TGTGCCAGCAGCTTACACAACCAAGAGACCCAGTACTTC. This codes for CASSLHNQETQYF.

The chain is built from TRBV4-3 and TRBJ2-1; TRBD2 might be the D (5 bases). This CDR3 has 18 amino acids. Germline loops: CDR1 LGHNA, CDR2 YSLEER. V lost 0 bases, J lost 0 bases, and 15 bases lay in between. CDR3 residues: CASSQDRDTLSSYNEQFF. The CDR3 DNA is TGCGCCAGCAGCCAAGATCGGGATACTTTAAGCTCCTACAATGAGCAGTTCTTC.

In the case of this clonotype: At one end, the junction sequence differs from germline, possibly due to a read error. The chain recombines TRBV7-7 with TRBJ2-7; TRBD2 aligns across 10 bases. The DNA matches TRBJ2-1 better at its end, which makes the J call doubtful. Germline-derived CDR1 and CDR2 are SSHAT and FNYEAQ (reference sequence). This CDR3 is built from 15 residues. CDR3 coding DNA: TGTGCTAGCAGCCGGACTTTAGCGGGAGGCAATGAGCAGTTCTTC. Translated: CASSRTLAGGNEQFF.

V and J are TRBV11-2 and TRBJ2-7; 8 bases map to TRBD2. Trimming took 7 bases from V and 2 from J; bases not matched to a gene: 7. This CDR3 is 14 amino acids long. Per germline, CDR1 SGHAT and CDR2 FQNNGV. The CDR3, as DNA: TGTGCCAGCAACTCCATCGGGGGGGCCTACGAGCAGTACTTC. It specifies CASNSIGGAYEQYF.

The gene calls are TRBV6-1 and TRBJ1-1; 7 nucleotides match TRBD1. This CDR3 comprises 13 residues. V lost 4 bases and J lost 5; bases outside the gene matches: 4. Germline V gives CDR1 MNHNS, CDR2 SASEGT. The CDR3 is CASSGQGLTEAFF. DNA for the CDR3: TGTGCCAGCAGTGGACAGGGTTTGACTGAAGCTTTCTTT.

The chain combines TRBV20-1 with TRBJ2-5, with TRBD2 identical over 8 bases. Germline CDR1 and CDR2: DFQATT and SNEGSKA (reference sequence). The CDR3 consists of 15 residues. The J segment lost 11 bases and the V segment lost 6 bases, leaving 20 bases of the junction unmatched. CDR3 residues: CSATGTSGTSYEQYF. In nucleotides, the CDR3 is TGCAGTGCAACCGGGACTAGTGGGACATCCTATGAGCAGTACTTC.

This clonotype was seen only a few times. This chain connects TRBV7-2 to TRBJ2-3; 11 positions match TRBD2. J lost 4 bases, V lost 2 bases, and 8 bases had no gene match. Germline V CDR1 and CDR2: SGHTA, FQGNSA. This CDR3 has 17 residues. The CDR3 spells CASSLSLAGGPSDTQYF. The CDR3 DNA reads as TGTGCCAGCAGCTTAAGTTTAGCGGGAGGGCCATCAGATACGCAGTATTTT.

This clonotype was observed at least ten times. At one end the junction does not follow the germline gene, possibly because of a read error. This chain joins TRBV5-1 and TRBJ1-1; 9 bases line up with TRBD1. This CDR3 comprises 15 residues. Per germline, CDR1 SGHRS and CDR2 YFSETQ. The CDR3 loop is CASSLGTGLNTEAFF. CDR3 DNA: TGTGCCAGCAGCCTGGGGACAGGGTTGAACACTGAAGCTTTCTTT.

The chain recombines TRBV3-1 with TRBJ2-2; TRBD2 is a possible D gene (6 bases). V gave up 2 bases and J gave up 4 bases, with 17 bases separating them. The CDR3 covers 17 residues. Germline V gene sequence: CDR1 LGHDT, CDR2 YNNKEL (reference sequence). CDR3 bases: TGTGCCAGCAGCCAATTGGAGGGGAGAAGAGTCACCGGGGAGCTGTTTTTT. Amino acid sequence: CASSQLEGRRVTGELFF.

J is TRBJ2-1 and V is TRBV9; no reliable D call. There are 12 residues in the CDR3. CDR1 is SGDLS, CDR2 YYNGEE, per germline. Trimming shortened V by 2 bases and J by 7 bases, and 7 bases separated the two germline ends. CDR3 coding DNA: TGTGCCAGCAGCGTGGCTACAAATGAGCAGTTCTTC. This encodes CASSVATNEQFF.